The entry that follows covers one T cell receptor (beta chain) sequence. This sample stems from a study of cytomegalovirus exposure and HLA in healthy donors. V gave up 6 bases and J gave up 3 bases; unmatched junction bases: 5. Germline V gene data show CDR1 as MNHNS and CDR2 as SASEGT. The CDR3 spans 14 residues. Clones were sequenced by immunoSEQ multiplex PCR, and TCRdb holds only the in-frame ones, with some missing. The top ten clones hold 10% of a sample with 150,000 to 200,000 clones, 89% of them seen once. The sequenced sample was PBMCs. V gene TRBV6-1 combines with J gene TRBJ2-7; 10 nucleotides align to TRBD2. This TCR was sampled from a woman between 18 and 30 years old in good health and CMV-seropositive. DNA for the CDR3: TGTGCCAGCAGCCTAGCGGGAGCTAGCTACGAGCAGTACTTC. Its protein product is CASSLAGASYEQYF.